Listed below are T cell receptor beta chains from one sample, sequenced in a study of cytomegalovirus exposure and HLA in healthy donors. Sequenced by immunoSEQ multiplex PCR; TCRdb stores in-frame clones only, minus some. Counted here are about 190,000 clones, around 67% occurring once; the ten biggest clones make up less than 4%. The specimen was PBMCs. These receptors all come from a woman aged 30 to 39 in good health and CMV-seropositive. CDR3s include the opening cysteine and the closing phenylalanine or tryptophan. The order of the fields is J gene, V gene, clone size, D gene, CDR3 protein, CDR3 DNA. A D gene is named only where the DNA matches it firmly. Only some rows state a clone size, as once, few, many or a class for expanded clones.

>TRBJ2-7|TRBV18|.|TRBD2
CASSPAGLAGGPYEQYF
TGTGCCAGCTCACCCGCGGGGCTAGCGGGAGGGCCCTACGAGCAGTACTTC
>TRBJ1-1|TRBV29-1|.|.
CSVGGTAEAFF
TGCAGCGTCGGCGGGACGGCTGAAGCTTTCTTT
>TRBJ2-2|TRBV7-6|few|TRBD2
CASSLGLSGRGTGELFF
TGTGCCAGCAGCTTAGGGCTTAGCGGGAGAGGGACCGGGGAGCTGTTTTTT
>TRBJ2-1|TRBV4-1|.|TRBD2
CASSQEPAGASYNEQFF
TGCGCCAGCAGCCAAGAACCAGCGGGAGCCTCCTACAATGAGCAGTTCTTC
>TRBJ2-1|TRBV5-6|.|TRBD1
CASSLDSAVGTENEQFF
TGTGCCAGCAGCTTGGATTCCGCAGTTGGGACAGAGAATGAGCAGTTCTTC
>TRBJ1-6|TRBV15|.|TRBD1
CATSRAGTGNSPLHF
TGTGCCACCAGCAGGGCCGGGACAGGGAATTCACCCCTCCACTTT
>TRBJ2-7|TRBV5-1|few|TRBD1
CASSLGGQGLYEQYF
TGCGCCAGCAGCCTTGGAGGACAGGGCCTCTACGAGCAGTACTTC
>TRBJ1-1|TRBV12-5|.|.
CASAEALEAFF
TGTGCTAGTGCCGAAGCTCTTGAAGCTTTCTTT
>TRBJ2-5|TRBV14|.|TRBD2
CASSPPSGETQYF
TGTGCCAGCAGCCCACCTAGCGGAGAGACCCAGTACTTC
>TRBJ2-1|TRBV5-1|.|.
CASSLGLPSSYNEQFF
TGCGCCAGCAGCTTGGGACTACCGAGCTCCTACAATGAGCAGTTCTTC
>TRBJ1-4|TRBV15|.|.
CATSRTDPHEKLFF
TGTGCCACCAGCAGGACTGACCCCCATGAAAAACTGTTTTTT
>TRBJ1-1|TRBV7-9|.|TRBD1
CSSSLAFGTGRDTEAFF
TGTTCCAGCAGCTTAGCGTTCGGGACAGGGAGGGACACTGAAGCTTTCTTT
>TRBJ2-7|TRBV21-1|.|.
CASSKGASGTYEQYF
TGTGCCAGCAGCAAAGGCGCTAGCGGGACCTACGAGCAGTACTTC
>TRBJ2-3|TRBV21-1|.|.
CASSKTQVAGDPTPRDTQYF
TGTGCCAGCAGCAAAACACAGGTAGCGGGGGACCCAACCCCACGGGATACGCAGTATTTT
>TRBJ2-3|TRBV27|.|TRBD2
CASSFSSGTDTQYF
TGTGCCAGCAGTTTCTCTAGCGGGACAGATACGCAGTATTTT
>TRBJ2-7|TRBV2|medium-sized|.
CASNAMRVDEQYF
TGTGCCAGCAATGCCATGAGGGTTGACGAGCAGTACTTC
>TRBJ2-3|TRBV27|.|.
CASSLLSTDTQYF
TGTGCCAGCAGTTTATTAAGCACAGATACGCAGTATTTT
>TRBJ2-5|TRBV27|.|TRBD1
CASITTGAGRETQYF
TGTGCCAGCATTACGACAGGGGCGGGTCGAGAGACCCAGTACTTC
>TRBJ2-7|TRBV28|.|.
CASSIDGGLAYEQYF
TGTGCCAGCAGTATTGACGGGGGGCTGGCCTACGAGCAGTACTTC
>TRBJ1-5|TRBV28|few|TRBD1
CASSLSDRGSEPQHF
TGTGCCAGCAGTTTATCGGACAGGGGGTCAGAGCCCCAGCATTTT